This T cell receptor (beta chain) is drawn from a study of sequential checkpoint blockade in melanoma. The overall study: Maintenance nivolumab came after either treatment sequence.

Stated treatment: randomized to nivolumab then ipilimumab (arm A) or the reverse (arm B). No patient had prior DNA-damaging chemotherapy. Sorted cells were live CD3+CD8+, lacking CD19 and CD56, from PBMCs. The table came from immunoSEQ multiplex PCR; TCRdb's copy has only in-frame clones and leaves some out. The sample holds 3,600 or so clones, less than 75% seen once. CDR3 length equals 15 residues. After removal of 5 bases from V and 6 bases from J, the junction contained 10 bases not matched to a gene. The germline CDR1 and CDR2 sequences are SGHTA and FQGNSA. The specimen comprised CD8+ T cells sorted from blood (inferred from file names), sampled from a patient given nivolumab and ipilimumab in sequence. This chain links TRBV7-2 with TRBJ1-2; TRBD1 aligns across 9 bases. This TCR came from a human patient with melanoma. Some clones in this sample may be carry-over from other donors' samples. CDR3 sequence: CASSRTGEVWDGYTF. The CDR3 DNA reads as TGTGCCAGCAGCCGGACAGGGGAAGTTTGGGATGGCTACACCTTC.